Listed below are T cell receptor beta chains from one sample, sequenced in a study of T cells in localized non-small cell lung cancer. Only in-frame clones appear in the TCRdb table, and some are missing; sequencing was by immunoSEQ multiplex PCR. The sample records more than 70,000 clones, roughly 86% being singletons. Source: peripheral blood, taken before any cancer treatment. These receptors originate from a man between 40 and 75 years old with stage I lung adenocarcinoma. CDR3s include the opening cysteine and the closing phenylalanine or tryptophan. The D gene is left open where the match is weak. Size values are once, few and many counts, or a class for expanded clones, and some rows have none.

j_call d_call clone_size v_call cdr3_nt cdr3_aa
TRBJ2-7 TRBD1 medium-sized TRBV5-1 TGCGCCAGCAGCACGGGACAGGGCTACGAGCAGTACTTC CASSTGQGYEQYF
TRBJ2-1 TRBD2 - TRBV6-1 TGTGCCAGCAGTGAAGCGGGTAGCGGGGGGCCACAGTTCTTC CASSEAGSGGPQFF
TRBJ2-7 - - TRBV5-3 TGTGCCAGAAGCTTGGTGGCGAGCTCCTACGAGCAGTACTTC CARSLVASSYEQYF
TRBJ2-3 - - TRBV7-2 TGTGCCAGCAGCCCCTTTTACGGCACAGATACGCAGTATTTT CASSPFYGTDTQYF
TRBJ1-4 TRBD1 - TRBV13 TGTGCCAGCAGCCCGAGGACAGGGTCTAATGAAAAACTGTTTTTT CASSPRTGSNEKLFF
TRBJ2-7 - - TRBV5-1 TGCGCCAGCAGCTGGGGACTTTCCTACGAGCAGTACTTC CASSWGLSYEQYF
TRBJ2-5 TRBD2 few TRBV6-5 TGTGCCAGCAGTTACCAAGTCAGCGGGGGCGGAGAGACCCAGTACTTC CASSYQVSGGGETQYF
TRBJ2-7 - - TRBV27 TGTGCCAGCAAACCCTACGAGCAGTACTTC CASKPYEQYF
TRBJ1-2 - - TRBV10-3 TGTGCCATCAGTGAGTCGACTGCTGGCTACACCTTC CAISESTAGYTF
TRBJ1-5 TRBD1 - TRBV28 TGTGCCAGCAGTTTCGACGACAGGGACCAGCAGCCCCAGCATTTT CASSFDDRDQQPQHF